The 5 T cell receptor beta chains below all came from one sample that was sequenced in a study of T cells in Graves' hyperthyroidism and ophthalmopathy. It was RNA transcripts that yielded the amplified TCR beta CDR3 regions. Initially, a first-round RT-PCR of the TCR CDR3 employed the HTBI primer set. TCRdb recomputed calls from the multiplex PCR reads with MiXCR, one row per CDR3 protein. The profile covers some 350,000 distinct CDR3 sequences, with more than 20% appearing a single time and around four fifths taken by the ten largest. The specimen sequenced was blood. The receptor source for this set is a man aged 50 or older with Graves' hyperthyroidism.

This clonotype was seen at least ten times. The chain combines TRBV7-3 with TRBJ2-1; D could derive from TRBD1 or TRBD2 (5 bases each). The CDR3 has 15 residues. Germline V gene lookup returns CDR1 SGHTA and CDR2 FQGTGA. V was trimmed by 0 bases and J by 0 bases, leaving 6 bases between them. The CDR3 nucleotides read TGTGCCAGCAGCTTAACCGGGACCTCCTACAATGAGCAGTTCTTC. It codes for CASSLTGTSYNEQFF. Full variable domain (rest looked up from reference TRBV7-3 and TRBJ2-1): GAGVSQTPSNKVTEKGKYVELRCDPISGHTALYWYRQSLGQGPEFLIYFQGTGAADDSGLPNDRFFAVRPEGSVSTLKIQRTERGDSAVYLCASSLTGTSYNEQFFGPGTRLTVL.

This clonotype was observed at least ten times. The J gene is TRBJ1-1, the V gene TRBV7-8; D gene uncertain. Germline V lookup: CDR1 SGHVS, CDR2 FQNEAQ. The length of the CDR3 is 14 residues. Trimming took 3 bases from V and 1 from J, leaving 9 bases between them. CDR3 nucleotides: TGTGCCAGCAGCTTTTTGTACGGGAACACTGAAGCTTTCTTT. Residues: CASSFLYGNTEAFF.

This chain links TRBV7-6 with TRBJ2-1; no firm D call. The CDR3 covers 15 residues. Germline loops: CDR1 SGHVS, CDR2 FNYEAQ. Trimming took off 1 base at V and 0 bases at J, with 7 bases between the two ends. CDR3 coding DNA: TGTGCCAGCAGCTTAGTCGTGGGCTCCTACAATGAGCAGTTCTTC. The encoded protein is CASSLVVGSYNEQFF.

This clonotype was seen many times. The chain links TRBV3-1 to TRBJ2-3; 7 positions match TRBD2. Trimming at V came to 1 base and at J to 4 bases, leaving 14 bases not matched to a gene. CDR1 is LGHDT, CDR2 YNNKEL, per germline (reference sequence). The CDR3 length is 18 residues. CDR3 sequence reads: CASSQALGRTSGSDTQYF. The CDR3 DNA follows: TGTGCCAGCAGCCAAGCCCTCGGGAGGACATCGGGCTCAGATACGCAGTATTTT.

The chain joins TRBV5-6 to TRBJ2-7; 9 nucleotides match TRBD2. Germline assignment: CDR1 SGHDT and CDR2 YYEEEE. Trimming removed 2 bases from V and 7 bases from J; junction bases left unmatched: 4. There are 13 residues in the CDR3. The CDR3 is CASSFSGSWEQYF. In DNA, the CDR3 is TGTGCCAGCAGCTTTAGCGGGAGTTGGGAGCAGTACTTC.